This T cell receptor beta chain derives from a study of preoperative IRX-2 immunotherapy in early breast cancer. This clone was observed a single time. Repertoires were generated with immunoSEQ multiplex PCR, while TCRdb's copy carries only in-frame clones and drops some. The sample lists about 11,000 clones, 65% to 90% occurring once. The CDR3 loop spans 15 amino acids. Germline values: CDR1 MNHGY, CDR2 SAAAGT. V was shortened by 6 bases and J by 1 base, with 13 bases between the two germline ends. Stated treatment: preoperative locoregional IRX-2 cytokine immunotherapy. The TCR was taken from a human donor with breast cancer. The chain carries TRBV6-8 and TRBJ2-1, with D hard to call. The specimen was lymph node tissue, collected before IRX-2 immunotherapy. The CDR3 region is CASSPGIGSYNEQFF. Written as DNA, the CDR3 is TGTGCCAGCAGCCCCGGCATAGGTTCCTACAATGAGCAGTTCTTC.